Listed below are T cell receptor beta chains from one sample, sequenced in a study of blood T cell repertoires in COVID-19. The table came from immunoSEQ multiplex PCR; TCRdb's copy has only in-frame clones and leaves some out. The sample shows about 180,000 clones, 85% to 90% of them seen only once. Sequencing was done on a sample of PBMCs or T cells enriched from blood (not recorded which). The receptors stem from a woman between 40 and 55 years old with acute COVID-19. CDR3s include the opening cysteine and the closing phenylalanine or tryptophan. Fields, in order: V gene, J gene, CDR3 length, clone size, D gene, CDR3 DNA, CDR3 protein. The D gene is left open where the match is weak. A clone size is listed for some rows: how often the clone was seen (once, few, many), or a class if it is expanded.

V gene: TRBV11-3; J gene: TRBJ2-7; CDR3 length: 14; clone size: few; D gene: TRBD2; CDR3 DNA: TGTGCCAGCAGCGGAGCGGGGGCAATAAGCGAGCAGTACTTC; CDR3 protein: CASSGAGAISEQYF
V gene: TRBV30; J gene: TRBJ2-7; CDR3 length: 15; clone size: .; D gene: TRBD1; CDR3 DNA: TGTGCCTGGAGTAAGAAGGACAGGATATCCTACGAGCAGTACTTC; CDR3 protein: CAWSKKDRISYEQYF
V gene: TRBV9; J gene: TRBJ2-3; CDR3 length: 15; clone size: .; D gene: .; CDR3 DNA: TGTGCCAGCAGCGTAGGGGAACCCGGGAGAGATACGCAGTATTTT; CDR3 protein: CASSVGEPGRDTQYF
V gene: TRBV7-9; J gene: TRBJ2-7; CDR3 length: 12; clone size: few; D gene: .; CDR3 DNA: TGTGCCAGCAGCTTATACGGGGACGAGCAGTACTTC; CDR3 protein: CASSLYGDEQYF
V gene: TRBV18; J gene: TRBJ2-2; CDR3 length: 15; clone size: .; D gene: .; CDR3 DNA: TGTGCCAGCTCAATCCTCAGGGGTGACACCGGGGAGCTGTTTTTT; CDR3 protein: CASSILRGDTGELFF
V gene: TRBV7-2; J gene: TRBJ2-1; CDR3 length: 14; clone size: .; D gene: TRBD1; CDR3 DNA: TGTGCCAGCAGCTTAGCGCAGGGGGCAAATGAGCAGTTCTTC; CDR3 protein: CASSLAQGANEQFF
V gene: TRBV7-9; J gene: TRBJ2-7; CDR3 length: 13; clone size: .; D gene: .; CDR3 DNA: TGTGCCAGCAGCACGGCGGGGGCGAGCGAGCAGTACTTC; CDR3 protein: CASSTAGASEQYF
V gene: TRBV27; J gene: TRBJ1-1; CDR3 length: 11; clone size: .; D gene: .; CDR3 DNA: TGTGCCAGCAGTGGTGGGGGCATCGCTTTCTTT; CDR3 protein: CASSGGGIAFF
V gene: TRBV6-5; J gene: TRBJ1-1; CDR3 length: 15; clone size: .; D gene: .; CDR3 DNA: TGTGCCAGCAGTCCCCGGGGAGGGTTGAACACTGAAGCTTTCTTT; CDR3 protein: CASSPRGGLNTEAFF
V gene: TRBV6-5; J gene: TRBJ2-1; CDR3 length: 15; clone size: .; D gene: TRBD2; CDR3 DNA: TGTGCCAGCAGTTACAAGCGGGGGGAAAACAATGAGCAGTTCTTC; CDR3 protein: CASSYKRGENNEQFF
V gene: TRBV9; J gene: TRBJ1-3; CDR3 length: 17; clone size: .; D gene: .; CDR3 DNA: TGTGCCAGCAGCGTAGGGGCGGGACGACACTCTGGAAACACCATATATTTT; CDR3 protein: CASSVGAGRHSGNTIYF
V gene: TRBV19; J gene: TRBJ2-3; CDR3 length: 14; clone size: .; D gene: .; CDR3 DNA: TGTGCCAGTAGTATATCGACAGCTTCAGATACGCAGTATTTT; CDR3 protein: CASSISTASDTQYF
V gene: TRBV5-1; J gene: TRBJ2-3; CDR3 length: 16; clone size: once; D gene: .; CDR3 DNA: TGCGCCAGCAGCATTCGCAGGGATTTGGGAACAGATACGCAGTATTTT; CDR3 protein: CASSIRRDLGTDTQYF
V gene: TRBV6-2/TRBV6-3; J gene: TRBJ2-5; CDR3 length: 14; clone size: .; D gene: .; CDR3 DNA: TGTGCCAGCAGTCCCGGGGGTACCGGGGAGACCCAGTACTTC; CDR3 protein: CASSPGGTGETQYF
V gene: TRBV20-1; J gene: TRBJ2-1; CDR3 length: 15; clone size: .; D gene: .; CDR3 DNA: TGCAGTGCTAGTCGGACTACCGGACCCTACAATGAGCAGTTCTTC; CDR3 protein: CSASRTTGPYNEQFF
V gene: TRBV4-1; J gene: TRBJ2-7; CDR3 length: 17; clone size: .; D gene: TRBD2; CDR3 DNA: TGCGCCAGCAGCACAGCGGTCGGACTAGCGGACCCCCGCGAGCAGTACTTC; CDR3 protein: CASSTAVGLADPREQYF
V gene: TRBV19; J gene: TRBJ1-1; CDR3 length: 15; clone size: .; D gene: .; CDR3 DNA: TGTGCCAGTAGTCCACAGGGAACGATGAACACTGAAGCTTTCTTT; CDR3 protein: CASSPQGTMNTEAFF
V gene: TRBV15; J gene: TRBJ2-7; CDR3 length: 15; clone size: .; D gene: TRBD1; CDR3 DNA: TGTGCCACCAGTCGCCCGGGACAGGGCCACTACGAGCAGTACTTC; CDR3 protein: CATSRPGQGHYEQYF
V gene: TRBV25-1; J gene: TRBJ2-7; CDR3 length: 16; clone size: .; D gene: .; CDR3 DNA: TGTGCCAGCAGTCTACGTCAGACAGGGAGGAGCGACGAGCAGTACTTC; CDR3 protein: CASSLRQTGRSDEQYF
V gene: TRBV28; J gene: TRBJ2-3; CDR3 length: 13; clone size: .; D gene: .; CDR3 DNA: TGTGCCAGCAGTTTAGGCGGCGCGGATACGCAGTATTTT; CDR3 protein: CASSLGGADTQYF
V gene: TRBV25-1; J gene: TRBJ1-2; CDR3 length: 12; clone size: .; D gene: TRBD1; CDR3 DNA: TGTGCCAGCGGTACAGGGGCCAGAATCAGCTCCTTC; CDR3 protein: CASGTGARISSF
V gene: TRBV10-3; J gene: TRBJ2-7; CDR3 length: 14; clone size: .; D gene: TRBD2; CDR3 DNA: TGTGCCATCAGCCTCAGCGGGAGCGAGTCCGAGCAGTACTTC; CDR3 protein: CAISLSGSESEQYF
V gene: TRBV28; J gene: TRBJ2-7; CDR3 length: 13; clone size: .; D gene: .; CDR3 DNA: TGTGCCAGCAGTCCCGGAGACAGGCTAGAGCAGTACTTC; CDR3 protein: CASSPGDRLEQYF
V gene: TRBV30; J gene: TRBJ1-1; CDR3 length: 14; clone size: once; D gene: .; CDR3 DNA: TGTGCCTGGAGTGAGGGGATTCATAGAACTGAAGCTTTCTTT; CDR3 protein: CAWSEGIHRTEAFF
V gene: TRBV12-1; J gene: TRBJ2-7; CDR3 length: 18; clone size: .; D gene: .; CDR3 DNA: TGTGCCAGCAGCTTTGTTCTTAGCGGGATTTCAAACGCCCACGAGCAGTACTTC; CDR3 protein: CASSFVLSGISNAHEQYF
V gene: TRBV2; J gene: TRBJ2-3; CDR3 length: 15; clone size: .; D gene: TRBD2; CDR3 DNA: TGTGCCAGCATGAATGGGCGGGGGGGCACAGATACGCAGTATTTT; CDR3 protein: CASMNGRGGTDTQYF
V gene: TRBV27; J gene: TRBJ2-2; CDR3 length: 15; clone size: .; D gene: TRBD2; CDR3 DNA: TGTGCCAGCAGTTTATGGAGCGGGGGAGTCGGGGAGCTGTTTTTT; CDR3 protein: CASSLWSGGVGELFF
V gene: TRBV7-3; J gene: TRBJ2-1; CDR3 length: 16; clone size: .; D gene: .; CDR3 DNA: TGTGCCAGCAGCTTAAGGAGGACCCGCTCCTACAATGAGCAGTTCTTC; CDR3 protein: CASSLRRTRSYNEQFF
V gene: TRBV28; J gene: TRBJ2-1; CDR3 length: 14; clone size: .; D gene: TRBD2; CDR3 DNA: TGTGCCAGCGAAACTAGCGGGAGTTACAATGAGCAGTTCTTC; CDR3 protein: CASETSGSYNEQFF